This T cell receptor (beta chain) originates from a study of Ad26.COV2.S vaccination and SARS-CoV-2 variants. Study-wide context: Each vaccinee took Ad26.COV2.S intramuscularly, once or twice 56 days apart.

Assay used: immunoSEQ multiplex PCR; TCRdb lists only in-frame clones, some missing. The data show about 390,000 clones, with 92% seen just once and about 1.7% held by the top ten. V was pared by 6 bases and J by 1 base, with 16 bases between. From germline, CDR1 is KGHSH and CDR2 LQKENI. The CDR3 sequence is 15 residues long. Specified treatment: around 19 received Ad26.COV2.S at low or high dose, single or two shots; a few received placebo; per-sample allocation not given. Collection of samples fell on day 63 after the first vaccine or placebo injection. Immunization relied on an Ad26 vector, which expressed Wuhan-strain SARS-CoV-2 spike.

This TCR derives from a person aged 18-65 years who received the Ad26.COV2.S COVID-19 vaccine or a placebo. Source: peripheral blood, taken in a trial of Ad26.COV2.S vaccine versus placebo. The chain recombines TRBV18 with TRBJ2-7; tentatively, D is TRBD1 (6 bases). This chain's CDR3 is CASSQINDRSYEQYF. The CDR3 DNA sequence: TGTGCCAGCTCGCAGATAAACGACAGGTCCTACGAGCAGTACTTC.